The clone carrying this TCR beta chain was observed at least ten times. This record comes from a study of T-cell reconstitution after alpha-beta-depleted transplantation in children. As it was prepared, the TCRbeta library received unique molecular identifiers. TCRdb fed the PCR reads into MiXCR, producing one record per CDR3 protein. The sample gives 200,000 to 250,000 distinct CDR3 sequences, 9.7% of which show up once; roughly 5.1% is in the top ten. Germline V gives CDR1 MGHRA, CDR2 YSYEKL. The CDR3 has 17 residues. Between the trimmed V and J ends, which lost 1 base and 4 bases, there was a span of 17 bases.

The TCR comes from a human donor who donated a stem cell graft to a child with SCID. The chain combines TRBV4-1 with TRBJ2-4; D may be TRBD1 or TRBD2 (5 bases each). The source was PBMCs from the stem cell graft donor, collected from the stem cell graft. CDR3 loop: CASSQVFGAREKNIQYF. As DNA, the CDR3 is TGCGCCAGCAGCCAAGTTTTCGGAGCCAGGGAGAAAAACATTCAGTACTTC.